This entry lists 26 T cell receptor beta chains sequenced from one sample in a study of vaccination and CD4 T cells after COVID-19. Treatment indicated: approximately 10-day PBMC culture with coronavirus spike peptide pools or control peptides (ViraFEST assay). Gathering of the CD4+ T cells, from the unexposed donor, took place before the COVID-19 pandemic (2011-2018). Their recognized antigens are unknown. Cultured CD4+ T cell DNA was sequenced using the Oncomine TCR Beta short-read assay. Using its own MiXCR run on the PCR reads, TCRdb lists one record per CDR3 protein. The data contain some 4,400 distinct CDR3 sequences, nearly 60% of them singletons. The sample taken for sequencing was CD4+ T cells from blood, cultured in vitro. Receptors were obtained from a human donor in good health.

This clonotype came up a few times. This CDR3 is CATSGGGWGMNTEAFF. The CDR3 DNA is TGTGCCACCTCAGGAGGGGGATGGGGGATGAACACTGAAGCTTTCTTT. V is TRBV6-4 and J is TRBJ1-1; possibly TRBD1 for D (6 bases). The CDR3 is 16 amino acids. With 10 bases removed from V and 0 bases from J, the gap between germline ends came to 21 bases. CDR1 is MRHNA and CDR2 is SNTAGT in the germline V gene.

V usage is TRBV6-1 and J usage is TRBJ1-1, with D tentatively TRBD1 (5 bases). V shed 6 bases and J shed 8 bases, with 16 bases lying between them. Germline CDR1 is MNHNS and CDR2 is SASEGT. The CDR3 loop spans 13 amino acids. Here the CDR3 DNA reads TGTGCCAGCAGCCCCCGGGGGGGAGCCGAAGCTTTCTTT. Amino acids: CASSPRGGAEAFF.

The chain couples TRBV6-1 to TRBJ1-1; D gene ambiguous. Germline CDR1 MNHNS, CDR2 SASEGT. This CDR3 contains 14 residues. V gave up 8 bases and J gave up 6 bases, with 19 bases separating them. As DNA, the CDR3 is TGTGCCAGCTCCCACACGACCCCTAGATCTGAAGCTTTCTTT. Translating it yields CASSHTTPRSEAFF.

This clonotype was recorded only once. The chain carries TRBV7-2 and TRBJ1-6, with 9 positions matching TRBD1. V was clipped by 5 bases and J by 14 bases; unmatched bases: 7. The germline V gene encodes CDR1 SGHTA and CDR2 FQGNSA. This CDR3 comprises 13 residues. The CDR3 sequence is CASSPDRGDSLHF. CDR3 DNA sequence: TGTGCCAGCAGCCCCGACAGGGGGGATTCCCTCCACTTT.

This clonotype was counted between two and nine times. This chain uses TRBV6-2 or TRBV6-3 with TRBJ1-5, with 8 bases that match TRBD1. V dropped 6 bases and J dropped 6; count of bases not matched to a gene: 10. CDR3 length equals 15 residues. Germline CDR1 MNHEY, CDR2 SVGEGT. The CDR3 bases are TGTGCCAGCAGCCGCGGGACAGGTGGATCTCAGCCCCAGCATTTT. It is translated as CASSRGTGGSQPQHF.

This clonotype was picked up a small number of times. This chain uses TRBV7-9 with TRBJ1-2; D perhaps matches TRBD1 (5 bases). The V gene's germline CDR1 is SEHNR and CDR2 FQNEAQ (reference sequence). The CDR3 extends over 12 amino acids. The V gene lost 2 bases and the J gene lost 7 bases, with 8 bases spanning the gap. For the CDR3, the DNA is TGTGCCAGCAGCTTACGGGGCACTGGCTACACCTTC. Its protein is CASSLRGTGYTF.

Only a few counts were recorded for this clonotype. CDR3 nucleotide sequence: TGTGCCAGCAGTGATTCCGGGGATGGCTACACCTTC. Translating it yields CASSDSGDGYTF. The gene calls are TRBV6-1 and TRBJ1-2; no clear D. The CDR3 loop spans 12 amino acids. Germline CDR1 and CDR2: MNHNS and SASEGT. V lost 3 bases and J lost 6, with 8 bases in between.

The chain carries TRBV20-1 and TRBJ2-5, with 8 bases identical to TRBD2. Per germline, CDR1 DFQATT and CDR2 SNEGSKA (reference sequence). CDR3 size: 15 residues. Germline trimming cut 5 bases from V and 5 bases from J; bases unmatched to any gene: 13. The CDR3 nucleotides read TGCAGTGCTCCAGCGGGAGTTCTTCGGTTGGAGACCCAGTACTTC. Its translation: CSAPAGVLRLETQYF.

This clonotype appeared a few times. The J gene is TRBJ1-1, the V gene TRBV7-9; no clear D. The CDR3 spans 13 residues. CDR1 is SEHNR and CDR2 is FQNEAQ in the germline V gene (reference sequence). Trimming pared 8 bases from V and 6 bases from J, leaving 16 bases between. The CDR3 bases are TGTGCCAGCGGGCGGGCGGAGCTCCCTGAAGCTTTCTTT. It encodes CASGRAELPEAFF.

The V and J genes are TRBV5-4 and TRBJ1-5, with TRBD1 as a possible D gene (6 bases). Trimming took 4 bases from V and 1 from J, leaving 9 bases between them. CDR3 length: 14 amino acids. Germline lookup yields CDR1 SGHNT and CDR2 YYREEE (reference sequence). CDR3 DNA sequence: TGTGCCAGCAGCCAGGACAGCAGCAATCAGCCCCAGCATTTT. This codes for CASSQDSSNQPQHF.

The V and J genes are TRBV20-1 and TRBJ2-7; a possible D gene is TRBD2 (5 bases). V lost 3 bases, J lost 6 bases, and 12 bases lay in between. Per the germline V gene, CDR1 is DFQATT and CDR2 is SNEGSKA (reference sequence). The CDR3 is made up of 12 amino acids. CDR3 coding DNA: TGCAGTGCTAGGTCGGGCGGGCGCGAGCAGTACTTC. Amino acids: CSARSGGREQYF.

J is TRBJ1-2 and V is TRBV10-2; D is undetermined. The germline V gene encodes CDR1 WSHSY and CDR2 SAAADI. The CDR3 runs to 13 residues. V lost 4 bases and J 2 bases, leaving 8 bases between the germline ends. The CDR3 sequence: CASSATENYGYTF. CDR3 bases: TGCGCCAGCAGTGCCACAGAAAACTATGGCTACACCTTC.

This chain connects TRBV19 to TRBJ1-1; perhaps TRBD1 as D (5 bases). The CDR3 spans 16 residues. Between the trimmed V and J ends, which lost 7 bases and 6 bases, there was a span of 24 bases. CDR1 LNHDA and CDR2 SQIVND come from the germline V gene (reference sequence). For the CDR3, the DNA is TGTGCCAGTATCTCCCGTAGTCCCCTATGGGGACCTGAAGCTTTCTTT. This gives the protein CASISRSPLWGPEAFF.

J is TRBJ1-5 and V is TRBV10-3; D might be TRBD1 (5 bases). V gave up 2 bases and J gave up 7 bases, with 18 bases separating them. This CDR3 is 16 amino acids long. The germline CDR1 and CDR2 sequences are ENHRY and SYGVKD. The CDR3 DNA reads as TGTGCCATCAGTGAGACTCCCAGGGAAGGATCCCAGCCCCAGCATTTT. It encodes CAISETPREGSQPQHF.

The rearrangement joins TRBV7-9 to TRBJ2-6; 7 bases line up with TRBD1. The CDR3 sequence is 17 residues long. The germline gives CDR1 SEHNR, CDR2 FQNEAQ (reference sequence). The junction had 8 bases not matched to a gene; V was cut back by 5 bases and J by 1 base. The CDR3 loop is CASSPPLTGSGANVLTF. The CDR3 coding sequence is TGTGCCAGCAGCCCTCCCCTGACAGGGTCTGGGGCCAACGTCCTGACTTTC.

V and J are TRBV20-1 and TRBJ1-2, with D maybe TRBD1 (5 bases). V lost 3 bases, J lost 0 bases, and 11 bases lay in between. The germline CDR1 and CDR2 sequences are DFQATT and SNEGSKA (reference sequence). The CDR3 runs to 14 residues. CDR3 DNA: TGCAGTGCTAGCGAACGACAGTCTAACTATGGCTACACCTTC. Protein sequence: CSASERQSNYGYTF.

This clonotype was recorded once. The CDR3 loop is CSAPPSGGAGTGELFF. DNA for the CDR3: TGCAGTGCTCCTCCTAGCGGGGGGGCGGGAACCGGGGAGCTGTTTTTT. The chain joins TRBV20-1 to TRBJ2-2; TRBD2 agrees at 12 bases. CDR3 length equals 16 residues. V lost 5 bases to trimming and J lost 5 bases; unmatched junction nucleotides: 9. Germline values: CDR1 DFQATT, CDR2 SNEGSKA (reference sequence).

V is TRBV7-2 and J is TRBJ2-1; TRBD2 aligns across 7 bases. Germline CDR1 SGHTA, CDR2 FQGNSA. The ends lost 5 bases at V and 5 bases at J; junction bases unmatched: 9. CDR3 length: 15 amino acids. The CDR3 coding sequence is TGTGCCAGCAGCGTATGGGGGGAGGGCCACAATGAGCAGTTCTTC. Its protein is CASSVWGEGHNEQFF.

This clonotype is large within its sample. The chain couples TRBV2 to TRBJ1-2; D might be TRBD1 (6 bases). CDR1 is SNHLY and CDR2 is FYNNEI in the germline V gene. V lost 5 bases, J lost 4 bases, and 26 bases lay in between. The CDR3 extends over 18 amino acids. The CDR3 loop reads CASSQRGGGAGETYGYTF. The CDR3 DNA sequence: TGTGCCAGCAGTCAGAGAGGGGGTGGGGCAGGGGAGACCTATGGCTACACCTTC.

V gene TRBV28 combines with J gene TRBJ1-2, with a tentative D call TRBD1 (6 bases). Looked up from germline, CDR1 is MDHEN and CDR2 is SYDVKM. The V gene lost 5 bases and the J gene lost 10 bases, with 17 bases spanning the gap. The CDR3 spans 13 residues. Here the CDR3 reads CASSEDSFSHYTF. The DNA for the CDR3 is TGTGCCAGCAGTGAGGACAGTTTCTCCCACTACACCTTC.

The V and J genes are TRBV6-1 and TRBJ2-5; the match to TRBD1 covers 7 bases. This CDR3 comprises 14 residues. Germline V lookup: CDR1 MNHNS, CDR2 SASEGT. V was clipped by 3 bases and J by 5 bases; unmatched bases: 6. This CDR3 is CASSEYRGRETQYF. CDR3 bases: TGTGCCAGCAGTGAGTACAGGGGCCGGGAGACCCAGTACTTC.

The J gene is TRBJ2-3, the V gene TRBV7-6; no definite D call. V lost 5 bases, J lost 5 bases, and 11 bases lay in between. The CDR3 extends over 13 amino acids. Looked up from germline, CDR1 is SGHVS and CDR2 is FNYEAQ. The chain's CDR3 is CASSPLGRDTQYF. The CDR3 nucleotides read TGTGCCAGCAGCCCCCTAGGAAGAGATACGCAGTATTTT.

There are a few counts of this clonotype. The V call is TRBV7-2, the J call TRBJ2-3; D gene unclear. The V and J ends lost 5 bases and 4 bases respectively, with 19 bases between them. Germline values: CDR1 SGHTA, CDR2 FQGNSA. This CDR3 is 16 amino acids long. CDR3 nucleotide sequence: TGTGCCAGCAGCCGCCCGGGCCCACCGAGTCCAGATACGCAGTATTTT. Its translation: CASSRPGPPSPDTQYF.

This clonotype was recorded a few times. This chain connects TRBV6-1 to TRBJ2-7, with D possibly matching TRBD2 (5 bases). V was clipped by 9 bases and J by 0 bases, with 15 bases between them. Per the germline V gene, CDR1 is MNHNS and CDR2 is SASEGT. The CDR3 sequence is 14 residues long. CDR3 amino acids: CASKGTRVSYEQYF. In DNA form, the CDR3 reads TGTGCCAGTAAGGGAACTAGGGTCTCCTACGAGCAGTACTTC.

The V and J genes are TRBV19 and TRBJ1-1, with 7 bases aligning to TRBD1. The CDR3 has 13 residues. With V trimmed by 7 bases and J by 4 bases, 6 bases remained unmatched. The V gene's germline CDR1 is LNHDA and CDR2 SQIVND (reference sequence). CDR3 region: CASIPTGVTEAFF. The DNA of the CDR3 is TGTGCCAGTATACCAACAGGGGTCACTGAAGCTTTCTTT.

The chain employs TRBV11-3 and TRBJ2-3, with TRBD1 matching 8 bases. The ends lost 3 bases at V and 4 bases at J; junction bases unmatched: 6. Looked up from germline, CDR1 is SGHNT and CDR2 is YENEEA. The CDR3 sequence is 15 residues long. This chain's CDR3 is CASSLGLQGADTQYF. CDR3 coding DNA: TGTGCCAGCAGCTTGGGATTACAGGGGGCAGATACGCAGTATTTT.